This entry features one T cell receptor (beta chain) sequence. The target of this receptor is not known. There are no base qualities to consult, and no much larger clone falls within one base. The library relied on PCR. TCRdb records Illumina HiSeq 2500 as the sequencer. To normalize quantification of the TCRbeta repertoire, the TCR libraries were built with molecular barcoding that relied on unique molecular identifiers. Clones were called with MiXCR by TCRdb after fastp trimmed the public reads at Q25, and only in-frame beta chains were retained. Each entry is one CDR3 protein sequence, shown with its most common DNA and genes. The sample has about 610,000 distinct CDR3 sequences on record, 10% to 13% of them singletons. About 4.3% of the sample rests with the top ten. This entry belongs to a study of T-cell reconstitution after alpha-beta-depleted transplantation in children listed by TCRdb under 2016. As for the study more broadly: The study quantitatively tracked T-cell immune reconstitution after TCRalphabeta/CD19-depleted allogeneic hematopoietic cell transplantation in children using TCR repertoire profiling.

The CDR3 covers 16 residues, taking in both the cysteine and the phenylalanine. The CDR3 DNA has 48 bases and is translated from base 1. Trimmed from V: 6 bases; trimmed from J: 0 bases; junction bases lacking a gene match: 10. Sample: PBMCs from the stem cell graft donor, taken from the stem cell graft. The rearranged segments are TRBV12-3 or TRBV12-4 and TRBJ2-7, with 8 bases aligning to TRBD1. The TCR sequence derives from a human donor who donated a stem cell graft to a child with acute myeloid leukemia. The DNA is TGTGCCAGCAGAACTAGGACCGGGACAGGCTCCTACGAGCAGTACTTC. Its translation is CASRTRTGTGSYEQYF.